This is a list of T cell receptor beta chains from one sample in a study of OX40 agonist ivuxolimab in advanced cancers. Generated by immunoSEQ multiplex PCR, the TCRdb table keeps only in-frame clones and is missing some. The profile shows 57,000 or so clones, roughly 87% of them singletons. The sequencing used CD4+ or CD8+ T cells sorted from blood, collected in a trial of the OX40 agonist ivuxolimab. The receptor set was obtained from an adult with an advanced solid tumor such as melanoma, head and neck, liver or kidney cancer. Each CDR3 is given with its conserved first and last residue. The D gene is left open where the match is weak. Clone size appears in some rows only: once, few, many, or a class for an expanded clone.

v_gene: TRBV5-1; j_gene: TRBJ1-2; abundance: NA; d_gene: TRBD1; CDR3aa: CASTLTGNGYTF; CDR3nt: TGCGCCAGCACCCTGACAGGGAATGGCTACACCTTC
v_gene: TRBV19; j_gene: TRBJ2-7; abundance: NA; d_gene: NA; CDR3aa: CASSPGRGPTRHEQYF; CDR3nt: TGTGCCAGTAGTCCAGGACGGGGCCCGACACGACACGAGCAGTACTTC
v_gene: TRBV15; j_gene: TRBJ1-3; abundance: NA; d_gene: TRBD1; CDR3aa: CATSRAQGVTGNTIYF; CDR3nt: TGTGCCACCAGCAGAGCGCAGGGGGTTACTGGAAACACCATATATTTT
v_gene: TRBV7-3; j_gene: TRBJ2-5; abundance: NA; d_gene: TRBD1; CDR3aa: CASSLRGQGLGTQYF; CDR3nt: TGTGCCAGCAGCTTACGGGGACAGGGTCTGGGGACCCAGTACTTC
v_gene: TRBV21-1; j_gene: TRBJ2-7; abundance: NA; d_gene: NA; CDR3aa: CASSKGGLAGGGGEQYF; CDR3nt: TGTGCCAGCAGCAAAGGTGGGCTAGCGGGGGGAGGTGGCGAGCAGTACTTC
v_gene: TRBV11-2; j_gene: TRBJ2-1; abundance: NA; d_gene: NA; CDR3aa: CASSLAGNNEQFF; CDR3nt: TGTGCCAGCAGCTTAGCTGGCAACAATGAGCAGTTCTTC
v_gene: TRBV5-8; j_gene: TRBJ2-3; abundance: few; d_gene: TRBD1; CDR3aa: CASSSTGIVTDTQYF; CDR3nt: TGTGCCAGCAGTTCGACAGGGATTGTAACAGATACGCAGTATTTT
v_gene: TRBV29-1; j_gene: TRBJ2-3; abundance: NA; d_gene: TRBD1; CDR3aa: CSVSDSGTGTDTQYF; CDR3nt: TGCAGCGTTTCTGATTCCGGGACAGGGACAGATACGCAGTATTTT
v_gene: TRBV28; j_gene: TRBJ2-7; abundance: NA; d_gene: NA; CDR3aa: CASSLGGLVSAQYF; CDR3nt: TGTGCCAGCAGTTTAGGGGGCCTTGTTTCCGCTCAGTACTTC
v_gene: TRBV2; j_gene: TRBJ2-5; abundance: NA; d_gene: NA; CDR3aa: CASRARTNQETQYF; CDR3nt: TGTGCCAGCAGAGCTAGGACGAACCAAGAGACCCAGTACTTC
v_gene: TRBV5-1; j_gene: TRBJ2-1; abundance: NA; d_gene: NA; CDR3aa: CASSFSDQGQFF; CDR3nt: TGCGCCAGCAGCTTCTCCGACCAGGGGCAGTTCTTC
v_gene: TRBV30; j_gene: TRBJ2-7; abundance: few; d_gene: TRBD1; CDR3aa: CAWGGQGYEQYF; CDR3nt: TGTGCCTGGGGGGGACAGGGCTACGAGCAGTACTTC
v_gene: TRBV6-5; j_gene: TRBJ1-2; abundance: few; d_gene: NA; CDR3aa: CASAMWGAGYGYTF; CDR3nt: TGTGCCAGCGCCATGTGGGGCGCTGGCTATGGCTACACCTTC
v_gene: TRBV19; j_gene: TRBJ2-7; abundance: NA; d_gene: NA; CDR3aa: CASSIYGGHRGEQYF; CDR3nt: TGTGCCAGTAGTATATACGGGGGGCACCGTGGAGAGCAGTACTTC
v_gene: TRBV19; j_gene: TRBJ2-6; abundance: NA; d_gene: NA; CDR3aa: CASREISSGANVLTF; CDR3nt: TGTGCCAGCAGAGAGATAAGCTCTGGGGCCAACGTCCTGACTTTC
v_gene: TRBV28; j_gene: TRBJ2-1; abundance: NA; d_gene: TRBD2; CDR3aa: CASKRGAYNEQFF; CDR3nt: TGTGCCAGCAAGCGGGGGGCCTACAATGAGCAGTTCTTC
v_gene: TRBV28; j_gene: TRBJ1-2; abundance: NA; d_gene: TRBD1; CDR3aa: CASSGGDRGLDGYTF; CDR3nt: TGTGCCAGCAGTGGGGGGGACAGGGGGCTGGATGGCTACACCTTC
v_gene: TRBV11-1; j_gene: TRBJ2-2; abundance: once; d_gene: TRBD2; CDR3aa: CASSTRTSGTGELFF; CDR3nt: TGTGCCAGCAGCACGCGGACTAGCGGGACCGGGGAGCTGTTTTTT
v_gene: TRBV7-6; j_gene: TRBJ1-5; abundance: NA; d_gene: NA; CDR3aa: CASSPDPGESQPQHF; CDR3nt: TGTGCCAGCAGCCCCGATCCGGGGGAGAGTCAGCCCCAGCATTTT
v_gene: TRBV14; j_gene: TRBJ2-2; abundance: once; d_gene: NA; CDR3aa: CASSQPGNTGELFF; CDR3nt: TGTGCCAGCAGCCAACCGGGGAACACCGGGGAGCTGTTTTTT
v_gene: TRBV9; j_gene: TRBJ2-5; abundance: NA; d_gene: TRBD2; CDR3aa: CASSFRGLAGGQETQYF; CDR3nt: TGTGCCAGCAGCTTCCGCGGACTAGCGGGGGGGCAAGAGACCCAGTACTTC
v_gene: TRBV5-6; j_gene: TRBJ1-5; abundance: NA; d_gene: TRBD1; CDR3aa: CASSWNPGQGLYGDQPQHF; CDR3nt: TGTGCCAGCAGCTGGAACCCGGGACAGGGGTTATACGGCGATCAGCCCCAGCATTTT
v_gene: TRBV7-6; j_gene: TRBJ1-3; abundance: NA; d_gene: TRBD1; CDR3aa: CASSLGTGEHTIYF; CDR3nt: TGTGCCAGCAGCCTCGGGACAGGGGAACACACCATATATTTT
v_gene: TRBV28; j_gene: TRBJ2-7; abundance: NA; d_gene: NA; CDR3aa: CASSLLGYEQYF; CDR3nt: TGTGCCAGCAGCCTTCTAGGTTACGAGCAGTACTTC
v_gene: TRBV18; j_gene: TRBJ2-3; abundance: NA; d_gene: NA; CDR3aa: CASSPGGTQYF; CDR3nt: TGTGCCAGCTCACCGGGGGGTACGCAGTATTTT
v_gene: TRBV13; j_gene: TRBJ1-2; abundance: NA; d_gene: TRBD1; CDR3aa: CASSSHLQGARGYGYTF; CDR3nt: TGTGCCAGCAGCTCCCACCTACAGGGGGCGCGGGGCTATGGCTACACCTTC
v_gene: TRBV11-3; j_gene: TRBJ2-5; abundance: NA; d_gene: TRBD2; CDR3aa: CASSPGGGRLETQYF; CDR3nt: TGTGCCAGCAGCCCGGGGGGAGGGCGGTTGGAGACCCAGTACTTC
v_gene: TRBV6-4; j_gene: TRBJ2-3; abundance: NA; d_gene: TRBD1; CDR3aa: CASSALTGGTDTQYF; CDR3nt: TGTGCCAGCAGTGCCCTGACAGGGGGCACAGATACGCAGTATTTT
v_gene: TRBV2; j_gene: TRBJ2-1; abundance: NA; d_gene: NA; CDR3aa: CASSRVYNEQFF; CDR3nt: TGTGCCAGCAGCCGGGTGTACAATGAGCAGTTCTTC
v_gene: TRBV5-1; j_gene: TRBJ1-5; abundance: NA; d_gene: TRBD1; CDR3aa: CASSLQGNSNQPQHF; CDR3nt: TGCGCCAGCAGCTTACAGGGGAATAGCAATCAGCCCCAGCATTTT
v_gene: TRBV5-1; j_gene: TRBJ2-3; abundance: NA; d_gene: NA; CDR3aa: CASSLEGGTDTQYF; CDR3nt: TGCGCCAGCAGCTTGGAAGGGGGCACAGATACGCAGTATTTT
v_gene: TRBV21-1; j_gene: TRBJ1-4; abundance: NA; d_gene: NA; CDR3aa: CATSWAHFNRATNEKLFF; CDR3nt: TGTGCCACCAGTTGGGCCCACTTTAATCGGGCAACTAATGAAAAACTGTTTTTT
v_gene: TRBV5-8; j_gene: TRBJ2-1; abundance: NA; d_gene: TRBD2; CDR3aa: CASRTRLAGAYNEQFF; CDR3nt: TGTGCCAGCCGGACAAGACTAGCGGGAGCCTACAATGAGCAGTTCTTC
v_gene: TRBV11-3; j_gene: TRBJ2-7; abundance: once; d_gene: TRBD1; CDR3aa: CASSSTGAYYEQYF; CDR3nt: TGTGCCAGCAGCTCCACAGGGGCCTACTACGAGCAGTACTTC
v_gene: TRBV10-1; j_gene: TRBJ2-7; abundance: NA; d_gene: TRBD1; CDR3aa: CAIIRTGYEQYF; CDR3nt: TGCGCCATAATCCGGACAGGCTACGAGCAGTACTTC
v_gene: TRBV27; j_gene: TRBJ2-7; abundance: NA; d_gene: NA; CDR3aa: CASTPGGRGYEQYF; CDR3nt: TGTGCCAGCACCCCGGGAGGCAGGGGATACGAGCAGTACTTC
v_gene: TRBV7-2; j_gene: TRBJ2-7; abundance: NA; d_gene: NA; CDR3aa: CASRDGPTYEQYF; CDR3nt: TGTGCCAGCAGGGACGGGCCCACCTACGAGCAGTACTTC
v_gene: TRBV18; j_gene: TRBJ2-7; abundance: NA; d_gene: TRBD1; CDR3aa: CASSPNRDSYEQYF; CDR3nt: TGTGCCAGCTCACCCAACCGGGACAGCTACGAGCAGTACTTC
v_gene: TRBV28; j_gene: TRBJ1-2; abundance: NA; d_gene: NA; CDR3aa: CASSLVQLKDRIGYTF; CDR3nt: TGTGCCAGCAGTTTAGTGCAGCTGAAGGACAGAATTGGCTACACCTTC
v_gene: TRBV6-5; j_gene: TRBJ2-5; abundance: NA; d_gene: TRBD2; CDR3aa: CASSLGLARWETQYF; CDR3nt: TGTGCCAGCAGTCTAGGACTAGCGCGTTGGGAGACCCAGTACTTC